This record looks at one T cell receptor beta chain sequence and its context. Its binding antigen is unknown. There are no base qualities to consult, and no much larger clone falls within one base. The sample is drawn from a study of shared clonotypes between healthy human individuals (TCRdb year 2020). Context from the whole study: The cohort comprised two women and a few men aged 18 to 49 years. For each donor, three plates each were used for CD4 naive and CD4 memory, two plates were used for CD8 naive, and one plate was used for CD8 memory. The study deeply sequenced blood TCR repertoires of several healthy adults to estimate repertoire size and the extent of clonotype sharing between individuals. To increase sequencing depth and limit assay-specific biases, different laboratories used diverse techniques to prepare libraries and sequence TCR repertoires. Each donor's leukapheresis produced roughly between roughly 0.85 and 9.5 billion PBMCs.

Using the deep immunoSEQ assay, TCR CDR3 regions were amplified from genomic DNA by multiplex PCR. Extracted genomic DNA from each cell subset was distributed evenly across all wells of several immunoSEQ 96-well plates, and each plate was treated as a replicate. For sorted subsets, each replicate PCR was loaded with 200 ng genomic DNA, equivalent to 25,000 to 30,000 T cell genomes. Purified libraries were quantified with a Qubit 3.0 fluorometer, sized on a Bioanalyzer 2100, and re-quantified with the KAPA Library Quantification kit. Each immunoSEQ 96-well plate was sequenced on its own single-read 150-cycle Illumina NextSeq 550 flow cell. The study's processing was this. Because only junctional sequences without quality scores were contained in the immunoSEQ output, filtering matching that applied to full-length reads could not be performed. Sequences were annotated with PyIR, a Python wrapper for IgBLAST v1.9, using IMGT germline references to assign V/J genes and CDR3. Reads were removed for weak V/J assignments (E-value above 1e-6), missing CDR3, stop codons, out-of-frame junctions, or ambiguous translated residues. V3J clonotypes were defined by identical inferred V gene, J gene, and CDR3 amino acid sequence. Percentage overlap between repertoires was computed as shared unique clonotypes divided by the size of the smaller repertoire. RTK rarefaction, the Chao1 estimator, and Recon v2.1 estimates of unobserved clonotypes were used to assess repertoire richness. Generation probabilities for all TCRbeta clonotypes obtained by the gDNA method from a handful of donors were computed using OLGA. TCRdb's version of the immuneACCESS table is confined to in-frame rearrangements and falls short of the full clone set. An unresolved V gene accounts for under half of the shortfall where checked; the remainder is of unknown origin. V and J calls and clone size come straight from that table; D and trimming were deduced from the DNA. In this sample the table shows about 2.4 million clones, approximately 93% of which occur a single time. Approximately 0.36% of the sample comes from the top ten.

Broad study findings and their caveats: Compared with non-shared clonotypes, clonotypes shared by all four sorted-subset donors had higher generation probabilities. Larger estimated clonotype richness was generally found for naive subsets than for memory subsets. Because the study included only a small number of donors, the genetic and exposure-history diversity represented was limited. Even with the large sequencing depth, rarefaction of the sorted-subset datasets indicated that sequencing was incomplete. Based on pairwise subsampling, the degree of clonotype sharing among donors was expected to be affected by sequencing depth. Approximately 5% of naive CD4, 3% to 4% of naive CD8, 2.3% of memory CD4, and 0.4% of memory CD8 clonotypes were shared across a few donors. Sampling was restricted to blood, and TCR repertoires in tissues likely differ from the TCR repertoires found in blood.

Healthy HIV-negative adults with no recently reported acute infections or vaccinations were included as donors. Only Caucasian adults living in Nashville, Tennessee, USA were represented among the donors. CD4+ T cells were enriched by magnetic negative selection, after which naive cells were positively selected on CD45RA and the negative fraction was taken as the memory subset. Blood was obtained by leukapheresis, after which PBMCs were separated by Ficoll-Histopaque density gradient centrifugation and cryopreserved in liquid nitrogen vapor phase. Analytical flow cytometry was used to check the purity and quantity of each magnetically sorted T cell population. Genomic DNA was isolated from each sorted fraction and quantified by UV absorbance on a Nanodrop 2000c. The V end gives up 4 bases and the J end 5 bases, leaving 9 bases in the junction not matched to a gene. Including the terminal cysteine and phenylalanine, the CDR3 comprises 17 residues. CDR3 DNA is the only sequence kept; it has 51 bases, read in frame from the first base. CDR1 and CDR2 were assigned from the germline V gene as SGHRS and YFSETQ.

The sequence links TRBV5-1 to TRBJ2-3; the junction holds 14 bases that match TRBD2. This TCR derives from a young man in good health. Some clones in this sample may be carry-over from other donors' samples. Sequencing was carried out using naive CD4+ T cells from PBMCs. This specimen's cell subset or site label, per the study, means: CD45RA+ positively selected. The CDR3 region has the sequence CASSLGTSGSWGDTQYF. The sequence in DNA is TGCGCCAGCAGCCTCGGGACTAGCGGGAGCTGGGGAGATACGCAGTATTTT.